Given below is one T cell receptor (beta chain) in context. This clonotype was picked up many times. This clone's antigen is unknown. No much larger clone exists at a distance of one base, and base qualities are not known. From a lookup of the germline V gene, CDR1 and CDR2 are LGHNA and YNFKEQ. The cysteine opens and the phenylalanine closes a CDR3 of 15 amino acids. This entry keeps only the CDR3 DNA: 45 bases, framed from base 1. V gives up 3 bases and J gives up 4 bases, and the segment between their germline ends measures 15 bases. These data come from a study of T cell repertoires in cytomegalovirus infection (dated by TCRdb to between 2018 and 2020). Context from the whole study: Donor HLA type was relevant to the analysis, as public TCR beta signatures indicated carriage of CMV infection together with the matching HLA type. What the authors observed across the whole study: Cumulative frequency of public TCR beta family members discriminated carriers of CMV infection plus the relevant HLA type in this cohort and an independent 352-donor cohort. In the ex vivo response, HLA-C-restricted CMV-specific TCR beta clonotypes were dominant, and in two of eight donors the single most frequent clonotype came from this HLA-C-restricted group.

Reads for this sample came from an Illumina HiSeq 1500. TCRdb redid the processing of the public reads, applying fastp at Q25 and MiXCR, and retained in-frame beta chains. Under each unique CDR3 protein, matching rows form one entry showing the most common genes and DNA. This sample holds over 450,000 distinct CDR3 sequences; approximately 10% were observed only once. The ten largest clones take up roughly 10% of the sample. The material sequenced was PBMCs. The chain employs TRBV4-2 and TRBJ1-1; a weak D assignment points to TRBD1 (5 bases agree). This sequence was found in a human donor in good health (CMV status not recorded). Some clones in this sample may be carry-over from other donors' samples. The DNA sequence is given as TGTGCCAGCAGCCAGACTGGACGCGGGGCCACTGAAGCTTTCTTT. It is translated as CASSQTGRGATEAFF.